This T cell receptor (beta chain) was profiled in a study of human T cells and chemical hapten exposure. Across the study: Mostly female patients had alopecia areata, totalis or universalis. Study results and caveats: Expanded TCRs formed significantly more large CDR3 similarity clusters than controls.

As to time point: patch test 1, 2 weeks after DPC sensitization. Treatment given: therapeutic diphenylcyclopropenone sensitization with weekly scalp DPC. One entry per CDR3 protein results from TCRdb running MiXCR on the RACE reads. The table has approximately 74,000 distinct CDR3 sequences, around a third seen once. V gave up 3 bases and J gave up 4 bases, with 10 bases separating them. There are 13 residues in the CDR3. The germline V gene encodes CDR1 MDHEN and CDR2 SYDVKM. A word on this clonotype: Its antigen remains unidentified.

Specimen: whole blood, collected in connection with sensitization to the hapten diphenylcyclopropenone (DPC). The TCR was taken from a middle-aged man with alopecia areata. Some clones in this sample may be carry-over from other donors' samples. The chain links TRBV28 to TRBJ2-7; D is unclear. In nucleotides, the CDR3 is TGTGCCAGCAGTTTTGTCGGATTTTACGAGCAGTACTTC. Amino acid sequence: CASSFVGFYEQYF.